Following are 25 T cell receptor beta chains from one sample sequenced in a study of T cell repertoires in cytomegalovirus infection. TCRdb re-called the reads with MiXCR, one entry per CDR3 protein. The repertoire holds approximately 140,000 distinct CDR3 sequences, with roughly a quarter as singletons. These receptors are not linked to any known antigen. The sample consisted of PBMCs, sequenced either directly or after in vitro stimulation (not recorded which). The receptors derive from a human donor in good health (CMV status not recorded). Some clones in this sample may be carry-over from other donors' samples.

The chain is built from TRBV7-6 and TRBJ2-2, with 8 bases matching TRBD1. The CDR3 is 15 residues long. J was trimmed by 6 bases and V by 1 base; bases with no gene match: 4. In germline, CDR1 is SGHVS, CDR2 FNYEAQ. As DNA, the CDR3 is TGTGCCAGCAGCTTAGGCCAGGGGGCGTCCGGGGAGCTGTTTTTT. As protein: CASSLGQGASGELFF.

This clonotype was observed a few times. The rearrangement joins TRBV9 to TRBJ1-3, with 7 nucleotides matching TRBD1. Germline CDR1 reads SGDLS; CDR2 reads YYNGEE. The ends lost 3 bases at V and 3 bases at J; junction bases unmatched: 6. This CDR3 spans 15 amino acids. The CDR3 region is CASSGQGGRGNTIYF. The CDR3 coding sequence is TGTGCCAGCAGCGGTCAGGGGGGCCGTGGAAACACCATATATTTT.

This chain uses TRBV27 with TRBJ1-1; possibly TRBD1 for D (5 bases). V was clipped by 4 bases and J by 4 bases, with 16 bases between them. The CDR3 contains 15 residues. CDR1 is MNHEY, CDR2 SMNVEV, per germline (reference sequence). As DNA, the CDR3 is TGTGCCAGCAGTTCACCTGACAGTGGAAGCACTGAAGCTTTCTTT. Amino acids: CASSSPDSGSTEAFF.

In DNA form, the CDR3 reads TGTGCCAGCAGCCCACCGAATATTAGGGCTTCAGAAGAGACCCAGTACTTC. It specifies CASSPPNIRASEETQYF. The chain carries TRBV7-9 and TRBJ2-5; no reliable D call. Germline values: CDR1 SEHNR, CDR2 FQNEAQ (reference sequence). The CDR3 consists of 17 residues. V was cut by 5 bases and J by 3 bases, with 22 bases left in between.

This clonotype was seen just once. V and J are TRBV24-1 and TRBJ1-1, with TRBD1 matching over 9 bases. V trimming: 3 bases; J trimming: 8 bases; junction bases outside the gene matches: 12. Germline lookup yields CDR1 KGHDR and CDR2 SFDVKD. The CDR3 loop spans 16 amino acids. The DNA of the CDR3 is TGTGCCACCAGTGATGGCCCGGGACAGGGACGCGGAGAAGCTTTCTTT. This sequence encodes CATSDGPGQGRGEAFF.

V and J are TRBV10-3 and TRBJ1-1; no reliable D call. From germline, CDR1 is ENHRY and CDR2 SYGVKD. The CDR3 runs to 13 residues. Trimming shortened V by 0 bases and J by 10 bases, and 12 bases separated the two germline ends. The CDR3 DNA reads TGTGCCATCAGTGAGTCCGGAGGGAGGCCAGCTTTCTTT. As protein: CAISESGGRPAFF.

This clonotype was observed at least ten times. This chain links TRBV28 with TRBJ1-3; unclear D gene. V lost 10 bases and J 1 base, leaving 14 bases between the germline ends. Germline assignment: CDR1 MDHEN and CDR2 SYDVKM. This CDR3 spans 14 amino acids. CDR3 region: CATWAHRSGNTIYF. In nucleotides, the CDR3 is TGTGCCACTTGGGCCCATCGGTCTGGAAACACCATATATTTT. Variable domain in full (rest from reference TRBV28 and TRBJ1-3): DVKVTQSSRYLVKRTGEKVFLECVQDMDHENMFWYRQDPGLGLRLIYFSYDVKMKEKGDIPEGYSVSREKKERFSLILESASTNQTSMYLCATWAHRSGNTIYFGEGSWLTVV.

The chain carries TRBV27 and TRBJ1-1, with TRBD1 as a possible D gene (6 bases). The CDR3 is 15 residues long. Between the trimmed V and J ends, which lost 0 bases and 5 bases, there was a span of 13 bases. The V gene's germline CDR1 is MNHEY and CDR2 SMNVEV (reference sequence). In nucleotides, the CDR3 is TGTGCCAGCAGTTTATCCCAGGGGCCGTGGACTGAAGCTTTCTTT. Translated: CASSLSQGPWTEAFF.

The chain joins TRBV11-1 to TRBJ2-1; D might be TRBD2 (5 bases). Trimming took off 6 bases at V and 0 bases at J, with 18 bases between the two ends. The V gene's germline CDR1 is SGHAT and CDR2 FQDESV (reference sequence). This CDR3 has 17 residues. The CDR3, as DNA: TGTGCCAGCAGTACCGAAAATTCAGGACTCTCCTACAATGAGCAGTTCTTC. Residues: CASSTENSGLSYNEQFF.

This clonotype was seen a handful of times. This sequence joins TRBV28 and TRBJ1-5; 9 bases are a match to TRBD1. Germline assignment: CDR1 MDHEN and CDR2 SYDVKM. Germline trimming cut 3 bases from V and 4 bases from J; bases unmatched to any gene: 7. This CDR3 has 16 residues. The CDR3, as DNA: TGTGCCAGCAGTTTTCAATCCGGGACAGGGAATCAGCCCCAGCATTTT. It encodes CASSFQSGTGNQPQHF. Full variable domain (outside the CDR3, taken from reference TRBV28 and TRBJ1-5): DVKVTQSSRYLVKRTGEKVFLECVQDMDHENMFWYRQDPGLGLRLIYFSYDVKMKEKGDIPEGYSVSREKKERFSLILESASTNQTSMYLCASSFQSGTGNQPQHFGDGTRLSIL.

This clonotype was detected a few times. V and J are TRBV29-1 and TRBJ2-5; 8 nucleotides match TRBD1. Germline lookup yields CDR1 SQVTM and CDR2 ANQGSEA. The V segment lost 6 bases and the J segment 1 base; nucleotides outside the gene matches: 4. This CDR3 contains 13 residues. CDR3 residues: CSVQGTGQETQYF. Here the CDR3 DNA reads TGCAGCGTGCAAGGGACAGGCCAAGAGACCCAGTACTTC.

To note about this clonotype: This clone may be a read error of a much larger clone one base away. The rearrangement links TRBV11-3 to TRBJ2-1, with D unclear. The length of the CDR3 is 11 residues. V dropped 5 bases and J dropped 5 bases, with 4 bases sitting between them. Germline-derived CDR1 and CDR2 are SGHNT and YENEEA. The chain's CDR3 is CASSPDNEQFF. The CDR3 DNA reads TGTGCCAGCAGCCCCGACAATGAGCAGTTCTTC.

This clonotype was seen at least ten times. V and J are TRBV7-6 and TRBJ2-3; no reliable D call. V was pared by 1 base and J by 0 bases, with 11 bases between. This CDR3 is built from 16 residues. The germline CDR1 and CDR2 sequences are SGHVS and FNYEAQ. The CDR3 nucleotides read TGTGCCAGCAGCTTAGGGGCACAGTCTAGCACAGATACGCAGTATTTT. Its protein is CASSLGAQSSTDTQYF. The whole variable domain, remainder taken from reference TRBV7-6 and TRBJ2-3, is GAGVSQSPRYKVTKRGQDVALRCDPISGHVSLYWYRQALGQGPEFLTYFNYEAQQDKSGLPNDRFSAERPEGSISTLTIQRTEQRDSAMYRCASSLGAQSSTDTQYFGPGTRLTVL.

In this sample, this clonotype turned up many times. The chain employs TRBV4-1 and TRBJ1-5, with D possibly matching TRBD1 (5 bases). Trimming shortened V by 0 bases and J by 6 bases, and 21 bases separated the two germline ends. Germline values: CDR1 MGHRA, CDR2 YSYEKL. The CDR3 is 18 amino acids. The CDR3 sequence is CASSQDSVLVRAGQPQHF. Here the CDR3 DNA reads TGCGCCAGCAGCCAAGACAGTGTCTTGGTCAGGGCCGGTCAGCCCCAGCATTTT.

The chain employs TRBV10-3 and TRBJ2-1, with TRBD1 matching over 12 bases. Germline trimming cut 7 bases from V and 9 bases from J; bases unmatched to any gene: 4. The CDR3 length is 13 residues. Looked up from germline, CDR1 is ENHRY and CDR2 is SYGVKD. CDR3 residues: CAIKGQGATEQFF. DNA of the CDR3: TGTGCCATCAAGGGACAGGGGGCGACTGAGCAGTTCTTC.

In this sample, this clonotype turned up many times. The rearrangement links TRBV28 to TRBJ1-2; D unresolved. Germline V gene lookup returns CDR1 MDHEN and CDR2 SYDVKM. The CDR3 has 13 amino acids. With 7 bases removed from V and 5 bases from J, the gap between germline ends came to 14 bases. In nucleotides, the CDR3 is TGTGCCAGCATTGGGGTAGAGGGTTATGGCTACACCTTC. It specifies CASIGVEGYGYTF.

This clonotype was recorded only once. The chain links TRBV7-1 to TRBJ2-7; a weak D match, TRBD1 (5 bases). TRBV7-1 is an ORF, and what it does is uncertain. The CDR3 spans 13 residues. V was clipped by 2 bases and J by 3 bases, with 8 bases between them. CDR3 bases: TGTGCCAGCAGCTCATACAGGTTCTACGAGCAGTACTTC. This gives the protein CASSSYRFYEQYF.

This clonotype was recorded once. This chain connects TRBV19 to TRBJ2-5; weak D call: TRBD1 (5 bases). The CDR3 length is 17 residues. Trimming left V 1 base short and J 4 bases short, with 19 bases between. Germline-derived CDR1 and CDR2 are LNHDA and SQIVND (reference sequence). The CDR3 bases are TGTGCCAGTAGTATAGGGTGGGGTCAGGGCCTAGGAGAGACCCAGTACTTC. It translates to CASSIGWGQGLGETQYF.

The gene calls are TRBV12-3 or TRBV12-4 and TRBJ2-1; 14 nucleotides agree with TRBD2. The CDR3 is 16 amino acids. Losses at the gene ends were 8 bases for V and 7 bases for J; bases not matched to a gene: 10. The CDR3 DNA is TGTGCCAGCGGACTAGCGGGAGGTCACTCCTTAAATGAGCAGTTCTTC. Encoded protein: CASGLAGGHSLNEQFF.

This clonotype was counted a single time. The chain combines TRBV6-1 with TRBJ2-7, with D possibly being TRBD2 (6 bases). Trimming left V 2 bases short and J 6 bases short, with 11 bases between. CDR1 and CDR2 (germline): MNHNS, SASEGT. CDR3 size: 13 residues. Here the CDR3 DNA reads TGTGCCAGCAGTGAAAATGAGGGAGGCGAGCAGTACGTC. Translating gives CASSENEGGEQYV.

This clonotype was detected only a few times. V gene TRBV7-2 combines with J gene TRBJ2-7; D is undetermined. The germline gives CDR1 SGHTA, CDR2 FQGNSA. Trimming removed 6 bases at V and 4 bases at J, with 13 bases between. This CDR3 spans 13 amino acids. DNA of the CDR3: TGTGCCAGCAGAGGTTCTGTAGGTTACGAGCAGTACTTC. Translating gives CASRGSVGYEQYF.

This chain uses TRBV6-5 with TRBJ2-1, with 9 bases matching TRBD1. CDR3 length equals 15 residues. The trim removed 5 bases at V and 7 bases at J, leaving 9 bases unmatched. The germline V gene has CDR1 MNHEY and CDR2 SVGAGI. In DNA, the CDR3 is TGTGCCAGCAGTCCCACCGGACAGGGGATGAATGAGCAGTTCTTC. Protein sequence: CASSPTGQGMNEQFF.

This clonotype came up once. The gene calls are TRBV5-1 and TRBJ1-5; D unclear. This CDR3 comprises 16 residues. The V end lost 3 bases, the J end lost 2 bases, and 15 bases lay between the germline ends. Germline CDR1 and CDR2: SGHRS and YFSETQ. The CDR3 sequence is CASSSLPWLGNQPQHF. The CDR3 bases are TGCGCCAGCAGCTCACTTCCCTGGTTGGGCAATCAGCCCCAGCATTTT.

At least ten counts were recorded for this clonotype. This chain connects TRBV7-2 to TRBJ2-1; 13 bases align to TRBD2. Germline V gene data show CDR1 as SGHTA and CDR2 as FQGNSA. V was clipped by 5 bases and J by 8 bases; unmatched bases: 9. The CDR3 has 16 amino acids. CDR3 in DNA: TGTGCCAGCAGCCGTATCGGGACTAGCGGGAACCATGAGCAGTTCTTC. It is translated as CASSRIGTSGNHEQFF. Full variable domain (outside the CDR3, taken from reference TRBV7-2 and TRBJ2-1): GAGVSQSPSNKVTEKGKDVELRCDPISGHTALYWYRQSLGQGLEFLIYFQGNSAPDKSGLPSDRFSAERTGGSVSTLTIQRTQQEDSAVYLCASSRIGTSGNHEQFFGPGTRLTVL.

This clonotype was seen at least ten times. The chain couples TRBV7-2 to TRBJ2-1, with no clear D. The CDR3 is 11 residues long. CDR1 is SGHTA and CDR2 is FQGNSA in the germline V gene. Trimming took 4 bases from V and 9 from J, leaving 7 bases between them. This chain's CDR3 is CASSSWGEQFF. In DNA form, the CDR3 reads TGTGCCAGCAGCTCCTGGGGTGAGCAGTTCTTC.